This TCR beta chain was sequenced in a study of blood T cells in healthy people across ages. Whenever a sample was processed, at least 6.5 million PBMCs were isolated. After removal of 5 bases from V and 7 bases from J, the junction contained 4 bases not matched to a gene. This CDR3 contains 13 residues. Ten or more counts support this clonotype. The use of a sample-barcoded 5' primer and a J-beta primer mix characterized a second PCR of roughly 6 to 11 cycles. TCRdb itself ran the 5' RACE reads through MiXCR, one entry per CDR3 protein. Among over 550,000 distinct CDR3 sequences, approximately 30% were seen once, and the ten largest hold 15% to 17%.

The source of this sequence is a woman of 80 years or more in good health. The rearrangement joins TRBV12-3 or TRBV12-4 to TRBJ1-2; 10 nucleotides match TRBD1. The source material was blood. The CDR3 is CASSPGTGVGYTF. The CDR3 nucleotides are TGTGCCAGCAGTCCTGGGACAGGGGTTGGCTACACCTTC.